A single sample is the source of the 27 T cell receptor beta chains below, sequenced in a study of blood T cell repertoires in COVID-19. Sequenced by immunoSEQ multiplex PCR; TCRdb stores in-frame clones only, minus some. The repertoire holds around 180,000 clones, with around 89% as singletons. Sequencing was performed on peripheral blood. Receptors originate from a man aged 55 to 69 with acute or convalescent COVID-19.

Only one count was recorded for this clone. The V gene is TRBV11-2, the J gene TRBJ2-1; possibly TRBD1 for D (6 bases). The CDR3 totals 13 residues. Germline CDR1 SGHAT, CDR2 FQNNGV. The V end lost 3 bases, the J end lost 8 bases, and 11 bases lay between the germline ends. CDR3 nucleotide sequence: TGTGCCAGCAGCTTGAACAGGGTCCATGAGCAGTTCTTC. Translating gives CASSLNRVHEQFF.

DNA for the CDR3: TGCGCCAGCAGCTTGGGGGGGCTCAGGTCTGGAAACACCATATATTTT. Its translation: CASSLGGLRSGNTIYF. The V and J genes are TRBV5-1 and TRBJ1-3; possible D gene TRBD1, 6 bases. Germline V gene lookup returns CDR1 SGHRS and CDR2 YFSETQ. Deletions cut 0 bases from V and 1 base from J, with 11 bases between. This CDR3 is 16 amino acids long.

The chain recombines TRBV5-1 with TRBJ1-1; no firm D call. The CDR3 covers 15 residues. V was cut by 1 base and J by 1 base, with 11 bases left in between. The germline gives CDR1 SGHRS, CDR2 YFSETQ. CDR3 coding DNA: TGCGCCAGCAGCTTGCGGACCGGAGGGAACACTGAAGCTTTCTTT. This sequence encodes CASSLRTGGNTEAFF.

The chain combines TRBV7-8 with TRBJ1-2; D not resolved. V dropped 5 bases and J dropped 3 bases, with 22 bases sitting between them. Germline V gene data show CDR1 as SGHVS and CDR2 as FQNEAQ. This CDR3 is built from 17 residues. The DNA for the CDR3 is TGTGCCAGCAGCCCGAACCGGACGCCGGAGAGGGACTATGGCTACACCTTC. Amino acids: CASSPNRTPERDYGYTF.

CDR3: CASSPSVDYGYTF. As DNA, the CDR3 is TGTGCCAGCAGTCCGAGTGTAGACTATGGCTACACCTTC. V usage is TRBV25-1 and J usage is TRBJ1-2; D is unclear. CDR3 length: 13 amino acids. Trimming removed 5 bases at V and 3 bases at J, with 10 bases between. The V gene's germline CDR1 is MGHDK and CDR2 SYGVNS.

V usage is TRBV5-1 and J usage is TRBJ2-2; 16 positions agree with TRBD2. Germline V lookup: CDR1 SGHRS, CDR2 YFSETQ. V lost 4 bases, J lost 6 bases, and 9 bases stayed unmatched. There are 18 residues in the CDR3. The CDR3 DNA follows: TGCGCCAGCAGCGGGACTAGCGGGGGGGCGAGGAAATCCGGGGAGCTGTTTTTT. Translated, it gives CASSGTSGGARKSGELFF.

The chain combines TRBV25-1 with TRBJ2-7; 7 bases are shared with TRBD2. The CDR3 runs to 16 residues. V trimming: 1 base; J trimming: 1 base; junction bases outside the gene matches: 7. Germline-derived CDR1 and CDR2 are MGHDK and SYGVNS. CDR3 in DNA: TGTGCCAGCAGTGAATCCGGACTAGTGCTTTCCTACGAGCAGTACTTC. Translating it yields CASSESGLVLSYEQYF.

The chain has TRBV18 and TRBJ1-2; 10 bases align to TRBD1. V lost 3 bases to trimming and J lost 8 bases; unmatched junction nucleotides: 6. This CDR3 has 14 amino acids. The V gene's germline CDR1 is KGHSH and CDR2 LQKENI. The CDR3 nucleotides are TGTGCCAGCTCACCGCGACAGGGGGCAGGGGGCTACACCTTC. As protein: CASSPRQGAGGYTF.

The V call is TRBV12-5, the J call TRBJ1-3; D uncertain. Germline CDR1 LGHNT, CDR2 FRNRAP. V was cut by 0 bases and J by 1 base, with 7 bases left in between. The CDR3 spans 15 residues. Written as DNA, the CDR3 is TGTGCTAGTGGTTTGGTAGGAGGTTCTGGAAACACCATATATTTT. It codes for CASGLVGGSGNTIYF.

The chain links TRBV4-1 to TRBJ2-7; D is possibly TRBD2 (6 bases). V dropped 4 bases and J dropped 5 bases, with 15 bases sitting between them. CDR3 size: 14 residues. Germline-derived CDR1 and CDR2 are MGHRA and YSYEKL. The CDR3 sequence: CASSPREGRNEQYV. CDR3 DNA: TGCGCCAGCAGCCCCCGGGAAGGGAGGAACGAGCAGTACGTC.

This clone was detected only a few times. The chain's CDR3 is CASSWTGQGGCSTDTQYF. The CDR3 nucleotides are TGTGCCAGCAGCTGGACAGGTCAAGGTGGGTGTAGCACAGATACGCAGTATTTT. The chain has TRBV21-1 and TRBJ2-3; the table's D call of TRBD1 was not tested on the DNA. TRBV21-1 is listed as a pseudogene. The CDR3 is made up of 18 amino acids.

This chain connects TRBV2 to TRBJ1-4, with TRBD1 identical over 8 bases. CDR1 and CDR2 (germline): SNHLY, FYNNEI. This CDR3 is 15 amino acids long. The V and J ends lost 4 bases and 8 bases, in that order; junction bases with no gene match: 9. CDR3 sequence (DNA): TGTGCCAGCAGTGGGCGGACAGGGCGTGGGGAAAAACTGTTTTTT. Translating gives CASSGRTGRGEKLFF.

The chain links TRBV11-2 to TRBJ2-7; D might be TRBD2 (6 bases). CDR1 is SGHAT and CDR2 is FQNNGV in the germline V gene. Trimming shortened V by 1 base and J by 2 bases, and 9 bases separated the two germline ends. The CDR3 has 14 residues. The CDR3 reads CASSLGRGPYEQYF. The CDR3 DNA follows: TGTGCCAGCAGCTTAGGGCGGGGACCCTACGAGCAGTACTTC.

V gene TRBV18 combines with J gene TRBJ2-7; 10 bases map to TRBD2. J was trimmed by 5 bases and V by 5 bases; bases with no gene match: 12. This CDR3 has 16 amino acids. Germline V CDR1 and CDR2: KGHSH, LQKENI. The CDR3 sequence is CASSTYQTSGSDEQYF. CDR3 nucleotides: TGTGCCAGCTCAACTTATCAGACTAGCGGGTCTGACGAGCAGTACTTC.

Remarks on this clone: The junction shows a germline mismatch at one end, possibly a read error. The chain has TRBV15 and TRBJ2-7; maybe TRBD2 (5 bases). Per germline, CDR1 LNHNV and CDR2 YYDKDF (reference sequence). The CDR3 length is 15 residues. CDR3: CATSREGGSLSEQYF. For the CDR3, the DNA is TGTGCCACCAGCCGAGAGGGCGGGTCCCTCTCCGAGCAGTACTTC.

V and J are TRBV6-6 and TRBJ2-7; a weak D match, TRBD1 (5 bases). In germline, CDR1 is MNHNY, CDR2 SVGAGI (reference sequence). V lost 0 bases and J 6 bases, leaving 18 bases between the germline ends. CDR3 size: 16 residues. CDR3: CASSYSSGQGSSEQYF. The CDR3 DNA follows: TGTGCCAGCAGTTACTCGTCTGGGCAGGGCTCGAGCGAGCAGTACTTC.

The chain links TRBV5-1 to TRBJ2-5, with unresolved D. This CDR3 is built from 14 residues. Germline V gene data show CDR1 as SGHRS and CDR2 as YFSETQ. V was pared by 0 bases and J by 5 bases, with 11 bases between. This chain's CDR3 is CASSLAGTWETQYF. CDR3 sequence (DNA): TGCGCCAGCAGCTTGGCAGGAACATGGGAGACCCAGTACTTC.

The genes are TRBV5-4 and TRBJ2-1; TRBD1 aligns across 8 bases. V was pared by 4 bases and J by 4 bases, with 7 bases of the junction left unmatched. Germline CDR1 and CDR2: SGHNT and YYREEE (reference sequence). CDR3 length: 15 amino acids. As DNA, the CDR3 is TGTGCCAGCAGCCTAGACAGGGGCCCATACAATGAGCAGTTCTTC. Translating gives CASSLDRGPYNEQFF.

This rearrangement joins TRBV14 to TRBJ2-3, with 14 positions matching TRBD2. V lost 4 bases to trimming and J lost 6 bases; unmatched junction nucleotides: 9. Germline CDR1 and CDR2: SGHDN and FVKESK. The CDR3 length is 17 residues. The chain's CDR3 is CASSPKGLAGGMDTQYF. CDR3 sequence (DNA): TGTGCCAGCAGCCCAAAAGGACTAGCGGGAGGAATGGATACGCAGTATTTT.

The chain joins TRBV6-2 or TRBV6-3 to TRBJ2-2, with 7 positions matching TRBD2. V was pared by 4 bases and J by 9 bases, with 8 bases of the junction left unmatched. CDR1 MNHEY and CDR2 SVGEGT come from the germline V gene. The length of the CDR3 is 14 residues. CDR3 in amino acids: CASSSWEGGWELFF. DNA of the CDR3: TGTGCCAGCAGTTCCTGGGAGGGTGGCTGGGAGCTGTTTTTT.

The chain links TRBV11-2 to TRBJ2-5, with D unclear. Trimming shortened V by 4 bases and J by 1 base, and 7 bases separated the two germline ends. Germline V lookup: CDR1 SGHAT, CDR2 FQNNGV. The CDR3 spans 13 residues. The CDR3 reads CASSSQIQETQYF. The CDR3 DNA reads as TGTGCCAGCAGCTCACAAATCCAAGAGACCCAGTACTTC.

The J gene is TRBJ2-1, the V gene TRBV7-2; maybe TRBD2 (5 bases). CDR1 and CDR2 from the germline V gene are SGHTA and FQGNSA. V was shortened by 1 base and J by 1 base, with 8 bases between the two germline ends. This CDR3 region has 15 residues. CDR3 nucleotides: TGTGCCAGCAGCTTAGGGCCGGGGTCCTACAATGAGCAGTTCTTC. Protein sequence: CASSLGPGSYNEQFF.

The chain is built from TRBV19 and TRBJ1-1, with D possibly being TRBD1 (5 bases). Germline values: CDR1 LNHDA, CDR2 SQIVND (reference sequence). Between the trimmed V and J ends, which lost 2 bases and 2 bases, there was a span of 12 bases. The length of the CDR3 is 15 residues. The CDR3 is CASSIQRQGNTEAFF. CDR3 DNA: TGTGCCAGTAGTATACAGCGTCAGGGTAACACTGAAGCTTTCTTT.

The chain is built from TRBV6-2 or TRBV6-3 and TRBJ2-7, with D perhaps TRBD1 (6 bases). The CDR3 spans 14 residues. CDR1 and CDR2 (germline): MNHEY, SVGEGT. V lost 2 bases and J 9 bases, leaving 17 bases between the germline ends. CDR3 nucleotide sequence: TGTGCCAGCAGTTACGCAGGGGCCTCCCTCGGGCAGTACGTC. Translation gives CASSYAGASLGQYV.

V usage is TRBV11-2 and J usage is TRBJ1-2, with D possibly being TRBD1 (5 bases). Germline-derived CDR1 and CDR2 are SGHAT and FQNNGV. The CDR3 length is 14 residues. The V gene lost 5 bases and the J gene lost 5 bases, with 15 bases spanning the gap. CDR3 nucleotide sequence: TGTGCCAGCAGCCGGGGGTCAGGCCGTTATGGCTACACCTTC. Translation gives CASSRGSGRYGYTF.

The rearrangement links TRBV5-1 to TRBJ2-3; D gene uncertain. V shed 4 bases and J shed 4 bases, with 7 bases lying between them. Germline V CDR1 and CDR2: SGHRS, YFSETQ. The CDR3 is 12 amino acids. For the CDR3, the DNA is TGCGCCAGCAGCCTCATAGCAGATACGCAGTATTTT. Its translation: CASSLIADTQYF.

This rearrangement joins TRBV6-5 to TRBJ1-4, with D possibly matching TRBD1 (6 bases). From germline, CDR1 is MNHEY and CDR2 SVGAGI. Trimming took off 7 bases at V and 5 bases at J, with 11 bases between the two ends. This CDR3 comprises 13 residues. CDR3 DNA: TGTGCCAGCACCAGGGGTTGGAATGAAAAACTGTTTTTT. It translates to CASTRGWNEKLFF.